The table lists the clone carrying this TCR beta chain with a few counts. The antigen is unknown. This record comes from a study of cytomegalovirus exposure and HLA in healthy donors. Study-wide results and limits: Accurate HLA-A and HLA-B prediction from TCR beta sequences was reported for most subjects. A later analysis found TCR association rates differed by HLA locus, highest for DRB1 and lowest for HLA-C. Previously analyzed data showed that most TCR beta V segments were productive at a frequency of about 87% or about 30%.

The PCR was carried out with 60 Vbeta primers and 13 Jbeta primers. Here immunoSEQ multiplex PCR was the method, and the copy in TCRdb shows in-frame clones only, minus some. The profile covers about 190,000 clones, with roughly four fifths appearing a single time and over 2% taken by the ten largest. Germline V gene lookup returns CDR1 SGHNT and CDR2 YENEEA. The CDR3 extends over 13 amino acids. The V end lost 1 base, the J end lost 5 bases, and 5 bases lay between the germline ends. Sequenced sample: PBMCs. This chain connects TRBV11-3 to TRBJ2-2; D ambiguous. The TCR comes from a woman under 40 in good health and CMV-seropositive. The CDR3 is CASSLVETGELFF. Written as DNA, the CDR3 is TGTGCCAGCAGCTTAGTTGAGACCGGGGAGCTGTTTTTT.